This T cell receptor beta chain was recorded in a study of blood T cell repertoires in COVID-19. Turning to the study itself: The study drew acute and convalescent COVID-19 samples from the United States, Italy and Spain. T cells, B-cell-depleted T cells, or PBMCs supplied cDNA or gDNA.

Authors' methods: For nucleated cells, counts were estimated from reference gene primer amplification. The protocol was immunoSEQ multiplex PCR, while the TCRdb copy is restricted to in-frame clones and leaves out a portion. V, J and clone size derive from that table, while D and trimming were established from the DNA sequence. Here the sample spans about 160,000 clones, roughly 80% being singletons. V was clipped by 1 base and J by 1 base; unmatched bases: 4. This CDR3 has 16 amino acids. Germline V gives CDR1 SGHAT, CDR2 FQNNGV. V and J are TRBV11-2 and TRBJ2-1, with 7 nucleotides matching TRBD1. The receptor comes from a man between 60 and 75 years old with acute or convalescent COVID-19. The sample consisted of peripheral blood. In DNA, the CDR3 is TGTGCCAGCAGCTTAGGGACAGGATCGTCCTACAATGAGCAGTTCTTC. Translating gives CASSLGTGSSYNEQFF.